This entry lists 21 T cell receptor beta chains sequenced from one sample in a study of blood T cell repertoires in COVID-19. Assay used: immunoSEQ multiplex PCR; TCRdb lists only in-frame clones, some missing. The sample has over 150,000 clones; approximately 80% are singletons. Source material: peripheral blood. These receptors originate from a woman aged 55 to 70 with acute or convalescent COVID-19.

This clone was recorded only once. The CDR3 region has the DNA TGTGCCAGCAGCCCGGACAGGGGAGGCAATGAGCAGTTCTTC. It encodes CASSPDRGGNEQFF. J is TRBJ2-1 and V is TRBV7-2; 9 bases line up with TRBD1. Germline lookup yields CDR1 SGHTA and CDR2 FQGNSA. V gave up 5 bases and J gave up 6 bases; unmatched junction bases: 5. The CDR3 loop spans 14 amino acids. Full variable domain (rest looked up from reference TRBV7-2 and TRBJ2-1): GAGVSQSPSNKVTEKGKDVELRCDPISGHTALYWYRQSLGQGLEFLIYFQGNSAPDKSGLPSDRFSAERTGGSVSTLTIQRTQQEDSAVYLCASSPDRGGNEQFFGPGTRLTVL.

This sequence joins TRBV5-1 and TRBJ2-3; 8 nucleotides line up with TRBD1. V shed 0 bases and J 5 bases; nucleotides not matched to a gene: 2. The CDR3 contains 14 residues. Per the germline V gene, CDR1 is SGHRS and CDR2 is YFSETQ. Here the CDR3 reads CASSLGTGRDTQYF. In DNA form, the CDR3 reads TGCGCCAGCAGCTTGGGGACAGGGAGAGATACGCAGTATTTT.

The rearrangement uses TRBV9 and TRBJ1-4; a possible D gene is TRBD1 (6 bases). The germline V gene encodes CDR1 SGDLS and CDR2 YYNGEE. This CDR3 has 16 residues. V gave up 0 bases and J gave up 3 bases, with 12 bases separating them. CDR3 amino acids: CASSVGSGVANEKLFF. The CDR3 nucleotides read TGTGCCAGCAGCGTAGGGTCAGGGGTAGCTAATGAAAAACTGTTTTTT.

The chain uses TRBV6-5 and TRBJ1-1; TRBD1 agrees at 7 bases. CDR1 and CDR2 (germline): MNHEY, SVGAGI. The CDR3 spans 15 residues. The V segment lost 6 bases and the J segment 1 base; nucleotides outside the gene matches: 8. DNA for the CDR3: TGTGCCAGCAGACCCTTACAGGGGACGAACACTGAAGCTTTCTTT. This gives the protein CASRPLQGTNTEAFF.

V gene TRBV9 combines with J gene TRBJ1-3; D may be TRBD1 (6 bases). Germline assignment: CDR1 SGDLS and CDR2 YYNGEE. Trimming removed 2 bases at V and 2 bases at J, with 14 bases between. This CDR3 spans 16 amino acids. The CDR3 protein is CASSVEDSSPGNTIYF. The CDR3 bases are TGTGCCAGCAGCGTTGAGGACAGTTCCCCTGGAAACACCATATATTTT.

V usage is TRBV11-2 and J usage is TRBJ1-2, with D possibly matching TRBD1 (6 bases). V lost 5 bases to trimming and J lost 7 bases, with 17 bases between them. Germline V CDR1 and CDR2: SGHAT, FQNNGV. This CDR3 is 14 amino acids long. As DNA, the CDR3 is TGTGCCAGCAGCCAGAGGGGGGAGGGGACTGGCTACACCTTC. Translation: CASSQRGEGTGYTF.

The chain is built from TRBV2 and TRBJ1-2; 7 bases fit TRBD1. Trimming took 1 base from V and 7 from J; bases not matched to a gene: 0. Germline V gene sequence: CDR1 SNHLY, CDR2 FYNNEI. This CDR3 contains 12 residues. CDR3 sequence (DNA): TGTGCCAGCAGTGAAGACAGGGGTGGCTACACCTTC. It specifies CASSEDRGGYTF.

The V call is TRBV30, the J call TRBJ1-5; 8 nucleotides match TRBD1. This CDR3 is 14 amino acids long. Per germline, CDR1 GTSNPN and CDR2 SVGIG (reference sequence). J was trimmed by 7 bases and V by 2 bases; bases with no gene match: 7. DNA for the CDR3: TGTGCCTGGAGTAGAGGACAGGGAGGGCAGCCCCAGCATTTT. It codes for CAWSRGQGGQPQHF.

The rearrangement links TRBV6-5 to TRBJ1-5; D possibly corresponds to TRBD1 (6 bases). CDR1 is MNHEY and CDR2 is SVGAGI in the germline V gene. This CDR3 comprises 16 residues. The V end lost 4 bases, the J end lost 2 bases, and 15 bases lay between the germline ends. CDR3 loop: CASSSGQSGRNQPQHF. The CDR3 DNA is TGTGCCAGCAGTTCTGGACAGTCGGGACGCAATCAGCCCCAGCATTTT.

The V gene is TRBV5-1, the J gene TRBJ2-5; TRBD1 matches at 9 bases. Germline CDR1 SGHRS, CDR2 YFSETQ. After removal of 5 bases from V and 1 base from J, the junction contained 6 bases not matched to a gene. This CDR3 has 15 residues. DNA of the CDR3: TGCGCCAGCAGGAACCTGGGACAGGGCCAAGAGACCCAGTACTTC. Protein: CASRNLGQGQETQYF.

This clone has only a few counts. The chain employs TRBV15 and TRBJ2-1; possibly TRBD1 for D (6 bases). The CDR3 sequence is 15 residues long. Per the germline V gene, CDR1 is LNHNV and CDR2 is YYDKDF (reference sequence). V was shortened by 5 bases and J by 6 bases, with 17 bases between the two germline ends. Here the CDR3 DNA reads TGTGCCACCAGCCCTCGGCAGGGGATTTTCAATGAGCAGTTCTTC. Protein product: CATSPRQGIFNEQFF.

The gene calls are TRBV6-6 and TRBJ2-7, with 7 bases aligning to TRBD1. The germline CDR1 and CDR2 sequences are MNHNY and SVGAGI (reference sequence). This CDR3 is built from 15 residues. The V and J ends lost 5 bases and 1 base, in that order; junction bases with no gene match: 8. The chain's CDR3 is CASSTTGTASYEQYF. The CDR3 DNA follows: TGTGCCAGCAGTACCACCGGGACAGCATCCTACGAGCAGTACTTC.

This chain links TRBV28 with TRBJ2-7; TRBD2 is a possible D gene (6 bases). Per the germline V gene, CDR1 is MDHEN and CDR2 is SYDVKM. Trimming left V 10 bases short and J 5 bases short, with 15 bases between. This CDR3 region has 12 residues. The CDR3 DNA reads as TGTGCCACCGAATCCGGGAGCCACGAGCAGTACTTC. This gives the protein CATESGSHEQYF.

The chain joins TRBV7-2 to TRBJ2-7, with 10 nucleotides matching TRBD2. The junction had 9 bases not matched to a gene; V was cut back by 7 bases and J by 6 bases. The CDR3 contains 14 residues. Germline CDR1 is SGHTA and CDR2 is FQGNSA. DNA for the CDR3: TGTGCCAGCAAGGACCAGCGGGGGGGCATCGAGCAGTACTTC. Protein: CASKDQRGGIEQYF.

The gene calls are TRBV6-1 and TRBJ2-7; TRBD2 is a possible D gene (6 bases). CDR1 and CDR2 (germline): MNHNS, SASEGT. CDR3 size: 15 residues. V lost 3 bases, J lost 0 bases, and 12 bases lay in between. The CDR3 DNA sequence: TGTGCCAGCAGTGACCCGGGGGTCTTCTCCTACGAGCAGTACTTC. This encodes CASSDPGVFSYEQYF.

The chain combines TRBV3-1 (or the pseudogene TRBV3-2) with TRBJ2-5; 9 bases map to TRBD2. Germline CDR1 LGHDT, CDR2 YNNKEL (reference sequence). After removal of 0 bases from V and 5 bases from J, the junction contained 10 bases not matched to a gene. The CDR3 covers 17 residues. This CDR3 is CASSQDHERGAGETQYF. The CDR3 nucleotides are TGTGCCAGCAGCCAAGATCATGAGCGGGGGGCCGGGGAGACCCAGTACTTC.

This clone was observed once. CDR3: CASSLATAGGQETQYF. CDR3 DNA sequence: TGTGCCAGCAGCTTAGCCACAGCGGGGGGCCAAGAGACCCAGTACTTC. The chain combines TRBV11-2 with TRBJ2-5; 9 bases line up with TRBD2. The CDR3 has 16 amino acids. Germline V gene lookup returns CDR1 SGHAT and CDR2 FQNNGV. Trimming cost V 1 base and J 1 base; bases outside gene matches: 4.

CDR3 sequence: CASSQTGQGRDEQYF. In DNA, the CDR3 is TGCGCCAGCAGCCAGACAGGACAGGGCCGGGACGAGCAGTACTTC. The V gene is TRBV4-3, the J gene TRBJ2-7; 8 bases match TRBD1. The CDR3 covers 15 residues. Germline V gene lookup returns CDR1 LGHNA and CDR2 YSLEER. V was clipped by 3 bases and J by 5 bases; unmatched bases: 9.

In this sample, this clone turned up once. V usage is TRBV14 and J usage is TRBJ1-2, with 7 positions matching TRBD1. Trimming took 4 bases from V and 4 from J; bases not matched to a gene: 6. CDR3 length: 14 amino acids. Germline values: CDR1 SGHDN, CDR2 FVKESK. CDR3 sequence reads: CASSRGGQSYGYTF. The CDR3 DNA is TGTGCCAGCAGCCGAGGGGGACAGAGCTATGGCTACACCTTC.

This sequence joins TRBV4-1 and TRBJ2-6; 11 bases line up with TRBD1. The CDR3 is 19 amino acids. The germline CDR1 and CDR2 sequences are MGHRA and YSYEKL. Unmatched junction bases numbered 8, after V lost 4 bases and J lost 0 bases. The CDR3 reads CASSLTRTGGRSGANVLTF. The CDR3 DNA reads TGCGCCAGCAGCCTAACCAGGACAGGGGGCCGCTCTGGGGCCAACGTCCTGACTTTC.

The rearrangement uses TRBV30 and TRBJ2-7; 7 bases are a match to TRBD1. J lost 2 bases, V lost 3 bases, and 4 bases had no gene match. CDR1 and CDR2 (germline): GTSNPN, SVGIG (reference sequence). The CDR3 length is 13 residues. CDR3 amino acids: CAWSNGQAYEQYF. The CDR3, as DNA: TGTGCCTGGAGCAACGGACAGGCCTACGAGCAGTACTTC.